A selection of T cell receptor beta chains follows, all from one sample in a study of graft-versus-host responses after intestinal transplantation. Assay: immunoSEQ multiplex PCR; the TCRdb copy retains only in-frame clones and omits some. The table records fewer than 45,000 clones, roughly nine tenths of them present only once. The material sequenced was PBMCs, taken almost 320 days after intestinal transplant. These TCRs come from a human patient who received an intestinal transplant, so some T cells may come from the graft donor. Both conserved end residues are part of each CDR3. The D gene is left open where the match is weak. Size tells how often a clone was seen (once, few, many) or the class of an expanded clone, and some rows leave it out.

CDR3 protein: CASRILAGGNTDTQYF; CDR3 DNA: TGTGCCAGCAGGATATTAGCGGGGGGGAACACAGATACGCAGTATTTT; V gene: TRBV2; D gene: TRBD2; clone size: NA; J gene: TRBJ2-3
CDR3 protein: CASSSLTSGFSYEQYF; CDR3 DNA: TGTGCCAGCAGCTCCCTGACTAGCGGGTTCTCCTACGAGCAGTACTTC; V gene: TRBV11-3; D gene: TRBD2; clone size: NA; J gene: TRBJ2-7
CDR3 protein: CASRPPREAWMSSYNEQFF; CDR3 DNA: TGCGCCAGCCGCCCTCCGCGGGAGGCGTGGATGAGCTCCTACAATGAGCAGTTCTTC; V gene: TRBV5-1; D gene: TRBD2; clone size: once; J gene: TRBJ2-1
CDR3 protein: CASSASGLAVNEQFF; CDR3 DNA: TGTGCCAGCAGTGCCTCCGGACTAGCGGTAAATGAGCAGTTCTTC; V gene: TRBV6-5; D gene: TRBD2; clone size: NA; J gene: TRBJ2-1
CDR3 protein: CASSEGRNQPQHF; CDR3 DNA: TGTGCCAGCAGTGAAGGACGCAATCAGCCCCAGCATTTT; V gene: TRBV2; D gene: NA; clone size: NA; J gene: TRBJ1-5
CDR3 protein: CASSSAGGVGTEAFF; CDR3 DNA: TGTGCCAGCAGCTCAGCCGGGGGAGTTGGAACTGAAGCTTTCTTT; V gene: TRBV7-3; D gene: NA; clone size: NA; J gene: TRBJ1-1
CDR3 protein: CASTDRLKSAAYNEQFF; CDR3 DNA: TGTGCCAGCACCGATCGATTAAAATCCGCAGCCTACAATGAGCAGTTCTTC; V gene: TRBV7-9; D gene: NA; clone size: NA; J gene: TRBJ2-1
CDR3 protein: CASSMGPAGGRSYNEQFF; CDR3 DNA: TGTGCCAGCAGCATGGGACCAGCGGGGGGGCGGTCCTACAATGAGCAGTTCTTC; V gene: TRBV7-9; D gene: TRBD2; clone size: NA; J gene: TRBJ2-1
CDR3 protein: CAISESTAQETQYF; CDR3 DNA: TGTGCCATCAGTGAGTCGACAGCCCAAGAGACCCAGTACTTC; V gene: TRBV10-3; D gene: NA; clone size: NA; J gene: TRBJ2-5
CDR3 protein: CASSPSGGGTNYGYTF; CDR3 DNA: TGTGCCAGCTCACCATCCGGTGGAGGGACTAACTATGGCTACACCTTC; V gene: TRBV18; D gene: NA; clone size: NA; J gene: TRBJ1-2
CDR3 protein: CASNLGHFNQPQHF; CDR3 DNA: TGTGCCAGTAACCTGGGACACTTTAATCAGCCCCAGCATTTT; V gene: TRBV19; D gene: NA; clone size: NA; J gene: TRBJ1-5
CDR3 protein: CASSYWGSPAGNEQFF; CDR3 DNA: TGTGCCAGCAGTTACTGGGGCTCTCCGGCGGGGAATGAGCAGTTCTTC; V gene: TRBV6-5; D gene: NA; clone size: NA; J gene: TRBJ2-1
CDR3 protein: CASSLTGDEQYF; CDR3 DNA: TGTGCCAGCAGTCTTACAGGGGACGAGCAGTACTTC; V gene: TRBV5-5; D gene: TRBD1; clone size: NA; J gene: TRBJ2-7
CDR3 protein: CASSSDQETQYF; CDR3 DNA: TGTGCCAGCAGTTCGGACCAAGAGACCCAGTACTTC; V gene: TRBV7-9; D gene: NA; clone size: NA; J gene: TRBJ2-5
CDR3 protein: CASSGTGGTDTQYF; CDR3 DNA: TGTGCCAGCAGTGGGACTGGAGGCACAGATACGCAGTATTTT; V gene: TRBV2; D gene: NA; clone size: NA; J gene: TRBJ2-3
CDR3 protein: CASSLTNTEAFF; CDR3 DNA: TGCGCCAGCAGCTTGACGAACACTGAAGCTTTCTTT; V gene: TRBV5-1; D gene: NA; clone size: NA; J gene: TRBJ1-1
CDR3 protein: CASRGPNYEQYF; CDR3 DNA: TGTGCCAGCAGAGGCCCTAATTACGAGCAGTACTTC; V gene: TRBV6-5; D gene: NA; clone size: NA; J gene: TRBJ2-7
CDR3 protein: CASSDSSAYNEQFF; CDR3 DNA: TGTGCCAGCAGTGACTCTAGCGCCTACAATGAGCAGTTCTTC; V gene: TRBV6-4; D gene: NA; clone size: NA; J gene: TRBJ2-1
CDR3 protein: CASSLIGDKTQYF; CDR3 DNA: TGTGCCAGCAGTTTAATAGGGGATAAGACCCAGTACTTC; V gene: TRBV28; D gene: NA; clone size: NA; J gene: TRBJ2-5
CDR3 protein: CASSVGLAGADTQYF; CDR3 DNA: TGTGCCAGCAGCGTCGGGCTAGCGGGAGCCGATACGCAGTATTTT; V gene: TRBV9; D gene: TRBD2; clone size: NA; J gene: TRBJ2-3
CDR3 protein: CASSPMTGYHTDTQYF; CDR3 DNA: TGTGCCAGCTCACCAATGACGGGCTACCACACAGATACGCAGTATTTT; V gene: TRBV18; D gene: NA; clone size: NA; J gene: TRBJ2-3
CDR3 protein: CATSRGDGSLRGSTTEAFF; CDR3 DNA: TGTGCCACCAGCAGAGGTGACGGTTCTCTGCGGGGATCTACAACTGAAGCTTTCTTT; V gene: TRBV15; D gene: NA; clone size: NA; J gene: TRBJ1-1
CDR3 protein: CASTKNTEAFF; CDR3 DNA: TGTGCCAGCACAAAGAACACTGAAGCTTTCTTT; V gene: TRBV6-6; D gene: NA; clone size: NA; J gene: TRBJ1-1
CDR3 protein: CASSPTQGTNQPQHF; CDR3 DNA: TGTGCCAGCAGTCCCACACAGGGGACGAATCAGCCCCAGCATTTT; V gene: TRBV28; D gene: TRBD1; clone size: NA; J gene: TRBJ1-5
CDR3 protein: CASSQSGIGSDEQFF; CDR3 DNA: TGTGCCAGCAGCCAATCGGGCATAGGGAGCGATGAGCAGTTCTTC; V gene: TRBV16; D gene: NA; clone size: NA; J gene: TRBJ2-1
CDR3 protein: CATTGHNSYEQYF; CDR3 DNA: TGTGCCACCACCGGACACAACTCCTACGAGCAGTACTTC; V gene: TRBV6-1; D gene: NA; clone size: NA; J gene: TRBJ2-7
CDR3 protein: CASSEGGHYGYTF; CDR3 DNA: TGTGCCAGCAGTGAAGGGGGACACTATGGCTACACCTTC; V gene: TRBV6-5; D gene: NA; clone size: NA; J gene: TRBJ1-2
CDR3 protein: CSVDSQPQHF; CDR3 DNA: TGCAGCGTTGACAGCCAGCCCCAGCATTTT; V gene: TRBV29-1; D gene: NA; clone size: NA; J gene: TRBJ1-5
CDR3 protein: CATSKDLSYEQYF; CDR3 DNA: TGTGCCACCAGCAAAGATCTCTCCTACGAGCAGTACTTC; V gene: TRBV15; D gene: NA; clone size: once; J gene: TRBJ2-7
CDR3 protein: CASSLRREGNYEQYF; CDR3 DNA: TGTGCCAGCAGTTTAAGGCGGGAGGGGAACTACGAGCAGTACTTC; V gene: TRBV28; D gene: TRBD2; clone size: NA; J gene: TRBJ2-7
CDR3 protein: CASSAAGLAGRADTQYF; CDR3 DNA: TGTGCCAGCAGCGCAGCCGGACTAGCGGGAAGGGCAGATACGCAGTATTTT; V gene: TRBV28; D gene: TRBD2; clone size: NA; J gene: TRBJ2-3
CDR3 protein: CATRPLATDTQYF; CDR3 DNA: TGTGCCACCAGGCCCCTAGCAACAGATACGCAGTATTTT; V gene: TRBV15; D gene: NA; clone size: NA; J gene: TRBJ2-3
CDR3 protein: CASSLAGLLDEKLFF; CDR3 DNA: TGTGCCAGCAGCTTAGCGGGCCTTCTTGACGAAAAACTGTTTTTT; V gene: TRBV7-9; D gene: NA; clone size: NA; J gene: TRBJ1-4
CDR3 protein: CASSLGDHRDSRNTIYF; CDR3 DNA: TGTGCCAGCAGCTTAGGGGATCATCGGGACAGCCGAAACACCATATATTTT; V gene: TRBV13; D gene: TRBD1; clone size: NA; J gene: TRBJ1-3
CDR3 protein: CASDLGAPWTAFF; CDR3 DNA: TGTGCCAGCGATCTGGGGGCCCCCTGGACAGCTTTCTTT; V gene: TRBV7-9; D gene: NA; clone size: NA; J gene: TRBJ1-1
CDR3 protein: CASSHVDRPRNYGYTF; CDR3 DNA: TGTGCCAGCAGCCATGTGGACAGGCCCCGTAACTATGGCTACACCTTC; V gene: TRBV14; D gene: TRBD1; clone size: NA; J gene: TRBJ1-2
CDR3 protein: CSVGLGGYNEQFF; CDR3 DNA: TGCAGCGTTGGGCTTGGGGGCTACAATGAGCAGTTCTTC; V gene: TRBV29-1; D gene: NA; clone size: NA; J gene: TRBJ2-1
CDR3 protein: CASSLEGSSYNSPLHF; CDR3 DNA: TGTGCCAGCAGTTTAGAGGGGAGCTCCTATAATTCACCCCTCCACTTT; V gene: TRBV6-5; D gene: NA; clone size: NA; J gene: TRBJ1-6
CDR3 protein: CASSLLIGAETQYF; CDR3 DNA: TGTGCCAGCAGCTTACTTATCGGGGCGGAGACCCAGTACTTC; V gene: TRBV7-2; D gene: NA; clone size: once; J gene: TRBJ2-5
CDR3 protein: CASRKGETQYF; CDR3 DNA: TGTGCCAGTCGCAAGGGGGAGACCCAGTACTTC; V gene: TRBV6-5; D gene: NA; clone size: NA; J gene: TRBJ2-5
CDR3 protein: CASSIGQGALKNIQYF; CDR3 DNA: TGCGCCAGCAGCATCGGACAGGGGGCGCTCAAAAACATTCAGTACTTC; V gene: TRBV5-1; D gene: TRBD1; clone size: NA; J gene: TRBJ2-4
CDR3 protein: CASSATYNYGYTF; CDR3 DNA: TGTGCCAGCAGCGCTACTTATAACTATGGCTACACCTTC; V gene: TRBV6-5; D gene: NA; clone size: NA; J gene: TRBJ1-2
CDR3 protein: CASRAASNEKLFF; CDR3 DNA: TGTGCCAGCCGGGCAGCTTCTAATGAAAAACTGTTTTTT; V gene: TRBV6-1; D gene: NA; clone size: NA; J gene: TRBJ1-4
CDR3 protein: CASSGYRGGDEQFF; CDR3 DNA: TGTGCCAGCAGCGGATACAGGGGGGGCGATGAGCAGTTCTTC; V gene: TRBV7-8; D gene: NA; clone size: NA; J gene: TRBJ2-1
CDR3 protein: CAQHDGGSSYEQYF; CDR3 DNA: TGTGCCCAACACGACGGCGGGAGCTCCTACGAGCAGTACTTC; V gene: TRBV2; D gene: TRBD2; clone size: NA; J gene: TRBJ2-7
CDR3 protein: CASSFEMEQYF; CDR3 DNA: TGTGCCAGCAGCTTTGAGATGGAGCAGTACTTC; V gene: TRBV5-6; D gene: NA; clone size: NA; J gene: TRBJ2-5
CDR3 protein: CSVELTYEQYF; CDR3 DNA: TGCAGCGTTGAACTGACCTACGAGCAGTACTTC; V gene: TRBV29-1; D gene: NA; clone size: NA; J gene: TRBJ2-7
CDR3 protein: CASSPRLGTLSNEKLFF; CDR3 DNA: TGTGCCAGCTCACCACGCCTCGGGACACTCTCTAATGAAAAACTGTTTTTT; V gene: TRBV18; D gene: NA; clone size: NA; J gene: TRBJ1-4
CDR3 protein: CASSDFRGGYGYTF; CDR3 DNA: TGTGCCAGCAGTGATTTCCGTGGGGGCTATGGCTACACCTTC; V gene: TRBV2; D gene: NA; clone size: NA; J gene: TRBJ1-2
CDR3 protein: CASSFVAGGSDTQYF; CDR3 DNA: TGCGCCAGCAGCTTTGTAGCGGGAGGGTCAGATACGCAGTATTTT; V gene: TRBV5-1; D gene: TRBD2; clone size: NA; J gene: TRBJ2-3
CDR3 protein: CASSPGTGTGELFF; CDR3 DNA: TGCGCCAGCAGCCCGGGAACAGGCACCGGGGAGCTGTTTTTT; V gene: TRBV4-3; D gene: NA; clone size: NA; J gene: TRBJ2-2
CDR3 protein: CASSEQGNSNQPQHF; CDR3 DNA: TGTGCCAGCTCAGAACAGGGAAATAGCAATCAGCCCCAGCATTTT; V gene: TRBV18; D gene: NA; clone size: NA; J gene: TRBJ1-5
CDR3 protein: CASSETGLANTGELFF; CDR3 DNA: TGTGCCAGCAGTGAAACCGGACTAGCGAACACCGGGGAGCTGTTTTTT; V gene: TRBV2; D gene: TRBD2; clone size: once; J gene: TRBJ2-2